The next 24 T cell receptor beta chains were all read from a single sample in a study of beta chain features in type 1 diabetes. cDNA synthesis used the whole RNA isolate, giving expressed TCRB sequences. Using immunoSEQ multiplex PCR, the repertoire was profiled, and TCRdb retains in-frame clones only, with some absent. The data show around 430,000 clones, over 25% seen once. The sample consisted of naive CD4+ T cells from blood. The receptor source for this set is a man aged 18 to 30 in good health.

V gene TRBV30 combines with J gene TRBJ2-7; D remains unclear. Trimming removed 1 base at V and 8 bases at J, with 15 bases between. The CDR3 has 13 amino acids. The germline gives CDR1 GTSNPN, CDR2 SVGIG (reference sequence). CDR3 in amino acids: CAWSESLRSKQYF. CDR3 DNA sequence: TGTGCCTGGAGTGAGTCCCTCAGGTCAAAGCAGTACTTC.

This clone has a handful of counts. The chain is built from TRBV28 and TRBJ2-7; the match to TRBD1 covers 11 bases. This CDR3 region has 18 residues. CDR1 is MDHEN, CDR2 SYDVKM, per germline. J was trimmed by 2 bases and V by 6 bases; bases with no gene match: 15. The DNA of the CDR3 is TGTGCCAGCAGCTCACGCACTAGAGGACAGGGGGCCACCTACGAGCAGTACTTC. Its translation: CASSSRTRGQGATYEQYF.

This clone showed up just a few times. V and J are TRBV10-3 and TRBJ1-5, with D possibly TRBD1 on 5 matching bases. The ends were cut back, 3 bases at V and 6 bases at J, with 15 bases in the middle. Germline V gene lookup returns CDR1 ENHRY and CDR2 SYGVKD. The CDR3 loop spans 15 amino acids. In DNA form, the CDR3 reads TGTGCCATCAGTGATAGAGACAGTCAGATTCAGCCCCAGCATTTT. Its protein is CAISDRDSQIQPQHF.

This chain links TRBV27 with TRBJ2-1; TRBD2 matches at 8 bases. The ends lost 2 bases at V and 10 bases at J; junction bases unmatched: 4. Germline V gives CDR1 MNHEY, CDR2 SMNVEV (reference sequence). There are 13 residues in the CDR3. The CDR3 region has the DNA TGTGCCAGCAGTTTAAGGTCTAGCGGGGAGCAGTTCTTC. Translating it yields CASSLRSSGEQFF.

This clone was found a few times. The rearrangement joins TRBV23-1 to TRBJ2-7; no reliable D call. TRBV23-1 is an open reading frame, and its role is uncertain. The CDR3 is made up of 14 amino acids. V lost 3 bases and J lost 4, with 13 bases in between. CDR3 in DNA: TGCGCCAGCAGTCATCGGCATCTCCGTTACGAGCAGTACTTC. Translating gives CASSHRHLRYEQYF.

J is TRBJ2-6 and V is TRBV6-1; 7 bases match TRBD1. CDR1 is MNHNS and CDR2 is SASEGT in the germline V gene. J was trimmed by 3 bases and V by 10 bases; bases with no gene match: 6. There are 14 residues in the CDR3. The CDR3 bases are TGTGCCATCACAGGGGCGCTTGGGGCCAACGTCCTGACTTTC. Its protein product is CAITGALGANVLTF.

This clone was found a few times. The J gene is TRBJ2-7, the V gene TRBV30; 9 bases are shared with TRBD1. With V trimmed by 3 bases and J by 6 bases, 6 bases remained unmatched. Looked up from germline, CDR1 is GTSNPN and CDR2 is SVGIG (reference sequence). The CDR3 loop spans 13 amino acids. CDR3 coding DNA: TGTGCCTGGAGGGGACAGGGAAACGGCGAGCAGTACTTC. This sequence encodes CAWRGQGNGEQYF.

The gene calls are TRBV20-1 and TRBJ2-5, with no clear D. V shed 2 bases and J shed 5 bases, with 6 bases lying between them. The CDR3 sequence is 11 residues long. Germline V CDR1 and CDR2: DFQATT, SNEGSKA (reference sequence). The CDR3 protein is CSARIRETQYF. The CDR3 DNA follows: TGCAGTGCTAGAATCCGTGAGACCCAGTACTTC.

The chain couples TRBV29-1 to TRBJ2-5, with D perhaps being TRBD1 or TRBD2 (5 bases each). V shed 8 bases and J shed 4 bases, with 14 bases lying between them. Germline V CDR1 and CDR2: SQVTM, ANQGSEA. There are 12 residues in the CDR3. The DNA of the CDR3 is TGCAGCTCCCGGTGGGGGTCAGAGACCCAGTACTTC. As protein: CSSRWGSETQYF.

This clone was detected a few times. CDR3 DNA: TGTGCCAGCAGCGGAGACACAGGGGCGGGCTATGGCTACACCTTC. Protein sequence: CASSGDTGAGYGYTF. V gene TRBV7-9 combines with J gene TRBJ1-2; 7 bases align to TRBD1. The CDR3 is 15 residues long. In germline, CDR1 is SEHNR, CDR2 FQNEAQ (reference sequence). Trimming cost V 5 bases and J 4 bases; bases outside gene matches: 10.

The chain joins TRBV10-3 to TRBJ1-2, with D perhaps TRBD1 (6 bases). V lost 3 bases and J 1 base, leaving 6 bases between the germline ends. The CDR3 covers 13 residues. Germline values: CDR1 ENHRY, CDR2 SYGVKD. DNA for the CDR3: TGTGCCATCAGTGAACAGGGTAACTATGGCTACACCTTC. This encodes CAISEQGNYGYTF.

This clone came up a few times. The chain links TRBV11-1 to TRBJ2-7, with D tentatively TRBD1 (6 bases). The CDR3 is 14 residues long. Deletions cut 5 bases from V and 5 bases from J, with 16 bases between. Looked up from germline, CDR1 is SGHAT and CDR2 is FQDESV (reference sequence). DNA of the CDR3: TGTGCCAGCAGCAGGGACACCCTTCCCCACGAGCAGTACTTC. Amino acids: CASSRDTLPHEQYF.

The CDR3 DNA sequence: TGTGCCAGCTCACCACCGAGACAGGGGCCGGGCGAGCAGTACTTC. It encodes CASSPPRQGPGEQYF. The chain recombines TRBV18 with TRBJ2-7, with 8 bases lining up with TRBD1. The CDR3 is 15 amino acids. The germline CDR1 and CDR2 sequences are KGHSH and LQKENI. J gave up 6 bases and V 0 bases, and 7 bases lay outside the gene matches.

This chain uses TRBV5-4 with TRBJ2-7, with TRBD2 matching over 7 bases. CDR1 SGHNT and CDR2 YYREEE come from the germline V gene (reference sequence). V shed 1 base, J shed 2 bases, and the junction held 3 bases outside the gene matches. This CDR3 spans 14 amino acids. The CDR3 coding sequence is TGTGCCAGCAGCTTGAGCGGGGCCGCCTACGAGCAGTACTTC. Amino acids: CASSLSGAAYEQYF.

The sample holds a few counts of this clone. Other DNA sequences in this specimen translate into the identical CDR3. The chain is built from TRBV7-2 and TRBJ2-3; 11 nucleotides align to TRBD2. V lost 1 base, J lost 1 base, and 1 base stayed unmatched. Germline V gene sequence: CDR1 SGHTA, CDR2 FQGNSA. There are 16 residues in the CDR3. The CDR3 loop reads CASSLELAGGTDTQYF. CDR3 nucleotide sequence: TGTGCCAGCAGCTTAGAACTAGCGGGGGGCACAGATACGCAGTATTTT.

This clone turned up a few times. CDR3 DNA: TGCAGCGTTGAACGTCAGCGACTCGATACGCAGTATTTT. Protein product: CSVERQRLDTQYF. J is TRBJ2-3 and V is TRBV29-1; D is uncertain. Germline V gives CDR1 SQVTM, CDR2 ANQGSEA. The CDR3 runs to 13 residues. The V and J ends lost 2 bases and 6 bases respectively, with 12 bases between them.

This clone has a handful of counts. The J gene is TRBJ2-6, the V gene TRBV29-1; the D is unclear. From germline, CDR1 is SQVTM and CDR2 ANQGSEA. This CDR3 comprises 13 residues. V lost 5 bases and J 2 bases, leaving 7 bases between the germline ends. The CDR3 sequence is CSVRITGANVLTF. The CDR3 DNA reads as TGCAGCGTTCGAATAACTGGGGCCAACGTCCTGACTTTC.

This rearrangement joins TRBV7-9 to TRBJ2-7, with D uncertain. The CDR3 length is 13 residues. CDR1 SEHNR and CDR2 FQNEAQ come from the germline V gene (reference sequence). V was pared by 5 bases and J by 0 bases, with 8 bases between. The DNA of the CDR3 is TGTGCCAGCAGCCTGGACCTCTCCTACGAGCAGTACTTC. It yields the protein CASSLDLSYEQYF.

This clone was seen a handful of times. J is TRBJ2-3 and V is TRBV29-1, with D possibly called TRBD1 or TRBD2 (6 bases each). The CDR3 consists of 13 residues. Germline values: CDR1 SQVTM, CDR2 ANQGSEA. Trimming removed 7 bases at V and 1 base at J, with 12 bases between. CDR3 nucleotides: TGCAGCGAAGTGGGGGGCCGCACAGATACGCAGTATTTT. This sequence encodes CSEVGGRTDTQYF.

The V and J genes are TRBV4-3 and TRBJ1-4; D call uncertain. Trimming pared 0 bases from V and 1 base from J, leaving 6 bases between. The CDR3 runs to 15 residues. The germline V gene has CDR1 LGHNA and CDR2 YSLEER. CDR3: CASSQDGRTNEKLFF. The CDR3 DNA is TGCGCCAGCAGCCAAGATGGGAGAACTAATGAAAAACTGTTTTTT.

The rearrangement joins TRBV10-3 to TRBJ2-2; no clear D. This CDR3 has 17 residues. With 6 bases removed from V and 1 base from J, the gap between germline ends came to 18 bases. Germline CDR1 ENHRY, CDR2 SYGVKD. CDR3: CAISGSLVGGNTGELFF. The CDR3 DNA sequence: TGTGCCATCAGCGGTTCGTTAGTGGGCGGGAACACCGGGGAGCTGTTTTTT.

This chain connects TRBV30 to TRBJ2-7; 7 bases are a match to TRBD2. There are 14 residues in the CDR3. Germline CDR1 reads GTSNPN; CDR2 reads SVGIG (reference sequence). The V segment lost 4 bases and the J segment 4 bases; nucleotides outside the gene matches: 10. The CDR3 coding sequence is TGTGCCTGGACACAACCGGGGACTACATACGAGCAGTACTTC. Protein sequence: CAWTQPGTTYEQYF.

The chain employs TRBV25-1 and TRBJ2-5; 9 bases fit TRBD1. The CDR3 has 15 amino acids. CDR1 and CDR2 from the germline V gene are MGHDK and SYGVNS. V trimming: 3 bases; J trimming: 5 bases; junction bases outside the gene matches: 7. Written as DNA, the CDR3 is TGTGCCAGCAGTGAGCCGGGACAGGGAAGGGAGACCCAGTACTTC. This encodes CASSEPGQGRETQYF.

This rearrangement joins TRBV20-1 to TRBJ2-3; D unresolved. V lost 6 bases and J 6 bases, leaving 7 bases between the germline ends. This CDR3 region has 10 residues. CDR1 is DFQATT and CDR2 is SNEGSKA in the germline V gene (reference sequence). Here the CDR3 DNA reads TGCAGTGCCTTCGGGGATACGCAGTATTTT. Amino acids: CSAFGDTQYF.